A single sample gave rise to the 32 T cell receptor beta chains below, sequenced in a study of T cells in Graves' hyperthyroidism and ophthalmopathy. RNA transcripts gave rise to amplified TCR beta CDR3 regions. First-round RT-PCR of the TCR CDR3 relied on the HTBI primer set. From the multiplex PCR reads, TCRdb called clonotypes with MiXCR, one entry per CDR3 protein. The data hold some 620,000 distinct CDR3 sequences, with 15% to 20% observed a single time. The sequenced material came from blood. The receptors stem from a woman aged 30 to 39 with Graves' hyperthyroidism.

This clonotype was detected ten times or more. Written as DNA, the CDR3 is TGTGCCAGCAGCACTAGCGCGGGGACTGGAAACACCATATATTTT. The encoded protein is CASSTSAGTGNTIYF. The J gene is TRBJ1-3, the V gene TRBV11-2; no firm D call. Germline V gene data show CDR1 as SGHAT and CDR2 as FQNNGV. The CDR3 totals 15 residues. V dropped 5 bases and J dropped 2 bases, with 13 bases sitting between them.

The gene calls are TRBV4-3 and TRBJ2-2, with unresolved D. V was pared by 1 base and J by 0 bases, with 9 bases between. The CDR3 totals 16 residues. In germline, CDR1 is LGHNA, CDR2 YSLEER. CDR3 DNA sequence: TGCGCCAGCAGCCAAGTGAGAGGATCGAACACCGGGGAGCTGTTTTTT. It encodes CASSQVRGSNTGELFF.

This clonotype appeared many times. The chain couples TRBV30 to TRBJ1-1, with D possibly TRBD1 on 5 matching bases. V gave up 3 bases and J gave up 1 base, with 18 bases separating them. This CDR3 is 16 amino acids long. The germline gives CDR1 GTSNPN, CDR2 SVGIG (reference sequence). The CDR3 here is CAWSPNLGTENTEAFF. CDR3 nucleotide sequence: TGTGCCTGGAGCCCCAACCTCGGGACGGAGAACACTGAAGCTTTCTTT.

V gene TRBV12-3 or TRBV12-4 combines with J gene TRBJ2-7; possibly TRBD1 for D (6 bases). Trimming took 5 bases from V and 4 from J, leaving 18 bases between them. There are 15 residues in the CDR3. For the CDR3, the DNA is TGTGCCAGCAGTCCAAATCCGGACAGAACTTACGAGCAGTACTTC. Translated: CASSPNPDRTYEQYF.

This clonotype was seen many times. This rearrangement joins TRBV2 to TRBJ1-5; weak D call: TRBD1 (5 bases). V lost 5 bases and J 6 bases, leaving 17 bases between the germline ends. Looked up from germline, CDR1 is SNHLY and CDR2 is FYNNEI. This CDR3 comprises 15 residues. CDR3 sequence reads: CASSKQGYGVQPQHF. The CDR3 DNA sequence: TGTGCCAGCAGTAAGCAGGGTTATGGGGTTCAGCCCCAGCATTTT.

With regard to this clonotype: This clone may be a read error of a much larger clone one base away. V usage is TRBV2 and J usage is TRBJ1-4; tentative D call: TRBD1 (5 bases). CDR3 length equals 15 residues. Germline values: CDR1 SNHLY, CDR2 FYNNEI. The DNA of the CDR3 is TGTGCCAGCAGTGAGACCCGGGGCACTAATGAAAAACTGCTTTTT. Translation gives CASSETRGTNEKLLF. Complete variable domain (other parts from reference TRBV2 and TRBJ1-4): EPEVTQTPSHQVTQMGQEVILRCVPISNHLYFYWYRQILGQKVEFLVSFYNNEISEKSEIFDDQFSVERPDGSNFTLKIRSTKLEDSAMYFCASSETRGTNEKLLFGSGTQLSVL.

V usage is TRBV27 and J usage is TRBJ2-1; 7 bases match TRBD1. The trim removed 4 bases at V and 5 bases at J, leaving 8 bases unmatched. The CDR3 contains 15 residues. Germline V lookup: CDR1 MNHEY, CDR2 SMNVEV (reference sequence). CDR3 residues: CASSWDSSYHNEQFF. As DNA, the CDR3 is TGTGCCAGCAGTTGGGACAGCTCCTATCACAATGAGCAGTTCTTC.

In nucleotides, the CDR3 is TGTGCCAGCAGCTACGGGCCAAGCAATCAGCCCCAGCATTTT. Translating it yields CASSYGPSNQPQHF. V usage is TRBV5-6 and J usage is TRBJ1-5; unclear D gene. CDR3 length equals 14 residues. V shed 3 bases and J shed 1 base, with 8 bases lying between them. Germline V gene data show CDR1 as SGHDT and CDR2 as YYEEEE.

The sample holds many counts of this clonotype. The CDR3 nucleotides read TGTGCCAGCAGTTTCTCCGGGAGAAAGGCCTACAATGAGCAGTTCTTC. It specifies CASSFSGRKAYNEQFF. The gene calls are TRBV28 and TRBJ2-1; tentatively, D is TRBD2 (6 bases). Germline CDR1 reads MDHEN; CDR2 reads SYDVKM. The V end was cut by 3 bases, the J end by 2 bases, with 14 bases between. This CDR3 comprises 16 residues.

This clonotype was seen repeatedly, ten times or more. CDR3 residues: CASSFGVAPSEQFF. DNA of the CDR3: TGTGCCAGCAGTTTCGGAGTCGCCCCCAGTGAGCAGTTCTTC. The rearrangement links TRBV12-3 or TRBV12-4 to TRBJ2-1; unclear D gene. The V and J ends lost 3 bases and 9 bases respectively, with 15 bases between them. The CDR3 is made up of 14 amino acids.

This clonotype was seen many times. V is TRBV28 and J is TRBJ1-1; D perhaps matches TRBD1 (5 bases). The CDR3 runs to 15 residues. In germline, CDR1 is MDHEN, CDR2 SYDVKM. Deletions cut 6 bases from V and 1 base from J, with 15 bases between. CDR3 region: CASRTQGAPNTEAFF. CDR3 DNA sequence: TGTGCCAGCAGGACTCAAGGGGCTCCGAACACTGAAGCTTTCTTT. Full variable domain (remainder filled in from reference TRBV28 and TRBJ1-1): DVKVTQSSRYLVKRTGEKVFLECVQDMDHENMFWYRQDPGLGLRLIYFSYDVKMKEKGDIPEGYSVSREKKERFSLILESASTNQTSMYLCASRTQGAPNTEAFFGQGTRLTVV.

The gene calls are TRBV7-2 and TRBJ2-1; D remains ambiguous. Germline CDR1 is SGHTA and CDR2 is FQGNSA. The CDR3 is 17 residues long. V gave up 6 bases and J gave up 0 bases, with 18 bases separating them. CDR3 nucleotides: TGTGCCAGCAGTCCCCTGGTCAACCTACCCTCCTACAATGAGCAGTTCTTC. Translating it yields CASSPLVNLPSYNEQFF.

This clonotype has more than one count but fewer than ten. The CDR3 DNA sequence: TGCAGTGCTAGAATGGGACCAATAATGGAAGAGACCCAGTACTTC. This sequence encodes CSARMGPIMEETQYF. The chain joins TRBV20-1 to TRBJ2-5; the D call may be TRBD1 or TRBD2 (5 bases each). The CDR3 runs 15 residues. V lost 2 bases to trimming and J lost 3 bases, with 16 bases between them. Germline lookup yields CDR1 DFQATT and CDR2 SNEGSKA (reference sequence).

This clonotype was recorded many times. The gene calls are TRBV27 and TRBJ2-3; D is ambiguous. The CDR3 consists of 14 residues. Per the germline V gene, CDR1 is MNHEY and CDR2 is SMNVEV (reference sequence). V was shortened by 7 bases and J by 2 bases, with 13 bases between the two germline ends. CDR3 DNA: TGTGCCAGCAAAGTAAGGGCCTACACAGATACGCAGTATTTT. It is translated as CASKVRAYTDTQYF.

This clonotype has ten or more counts. This chain connects TRBV7-3 to TRBJ2-1; 10 bases agree with TRBD2. Germline CDR1 is SGHTA and CDR2 is FQGTGA. This CDR3 contains 19 residues. V gave up 1 base and J gave up 2 bases; unmatched junction bases: 11. The CDR3: CASSLMIAGGPYPYNEQFF. The CDR3 region has the DNA TGTGCCAGCAGCTTAATGATAGCGGGAGGCCCCTACCCCTACAATGAGCAGTTCTTC.

V gene TRBV19 combines with J gene TRBJ1-1; the D is unclear. V shed 4 bases and J shed 0 bases, with 12 bases lying between them. Germline CDR1 LNHDA, CDR2 SQIVND (reference sequence). The CDR3 loop spans 15 amino acids. CDR3 nucleotide sequence: TGTGCCAGTAGTAATTGTGCCTTCATGAACACTGAAGCTTTCTTT. Protein: CASSNCAFMNTEAFF.

This clonotype has only a few counts. Given a much more abundant clone one base away, this may be a read error. The V gene is TRBV18, the J gene TRBJ2-7; D remains ambiguous. The CDR3 is 13 residues long. Trimming removed 5 bases at V and 3 bases at J, with 11 bases between. CDR1 KGHSH and CDR2 LQKENI come from the germline V gene. CDR3 DNA: TGTGCCAGCTCAAGATCAGCTGTCTACGAGCAGTACTTC. This codes for CASSRSAVYEQYF.

This clonotype occurred once. This chain links TRBV4-1 with TRBJ1-3; the D gene is possibly TRBD1 (6 bases). V gave up 3 bases and J gave up 0 bases, with 15 bases separating them. The V gene's germline CDR1 is MGHRA and CDR2 YSYEKL. CDR3 size: 17 residues. In DNA, the CDR3 is TGCGCCAGCAGCCAGGAGCGGGCGGACAGCTCTGGAAACACCATATATTTT. Protein sequence: CASSQERADSSGNTIYF.

The chain combines TRBV28 with TRBJ1-2; D unresolved. The CDR3 is 15 amino acids. The V and J ends lost 4 bases and 0 bases respectively, with 12 bases between them. Germline assignment: CDR1 MDHEN and CDR2 SYDVKM. CDR3 bases: TGTGCCAGCAGTTCACTCGGGAGCACTAACTATGGCTACACCTTC. Amino acids: CASSSLGSTNYGYTF.

The V gene is TRBV20-1, the J gene TRBJ2-7; possible D gene TRBD2, 6 bases. V lost 5 bases to trimming and J lost 1 base, with 12 bases between them. Per the germline V gene, CDR1 is DFQATT and CDR2 is SNEGSKA (reference sequence). The CDR3 length is 13 residues. The CDR3 coding sequence is TGCAGTGCTCCGCTAGCGACTTCCTACGAGCAGTACTTC. This gives the protein CSAPLATSYEQYF.

In this sample, this clonotype turned up a few times. V gene TRBV12-3 or TRBV12-4 combines with J gene TRBJ2-1; 12 nucleotides align to TRBD2. The CDR3 length is 15 residues. With V trimmed by 4 bases and J by 10 bases, 8 bases remained unmatched. CDR3: CASSSRLAGVWEQFF. The CDR3 nucleotides read TGTGCCAGCAGTTCGAGACTAGCGGGAGTATGGGAGCAGTTCTTC.

As for this clonotype: Compared with germline, one end of the junction differs, possibly owing to a read error. The gene calls are TRBV6-1 and TRBJ2-1; 10 bases fit TRBD2. Germline CDR1 is MNHNS and CDR2 is SASEGT. The CDR3 is 16 residues long. CDR3 loop: CASSAGTSAPKNGQFF. The CDR3, as DNA: TGTGCCAGCAGCGCCGGGACTAGCGCCCCTAAGAATGGGCAGTTCTTC.

Note on this clonotype: Just one base apart from a much larger clone, this may be a read error. The chain couples TRBV19 to TRBJ2-7; D call uncertain. The CDR3 runs to 13 residues. V gave up 5 bases and J gave up 5 bases, with 13 bases separating them. Germline V CDR1 and CDR2: LNHDA, SQIVND (reference sequence). The CDR3: CASSPHGFDEQYF. The DNA of the CDR3 is TGTGCCAGTAGTCCACACGGGTTTGACGAGCAGTACTTC.

This clonotype has just a few counts. In nucleotides, the CDR3 is TGCAGTGCTCCAGGACAGAACTTCAATCAGCCCCAGCATTTT. The encoded protein is CSAPGQNFNQPQHF. The chain is built from TRBV20-1 and TRBJ1-5; a weak D match, TRBD1 (6 bases). Germline V gives CDR1 DFQATT, CDR2 SNEGSKA (reference sequence). The CDR3 is 14 residues long. Trimming shortened V by 5 bases and J by 3 bases, and 14 bases separated the two germline ends.

The chain couples TRBV7-9 to TRBJ1-1; D is unresolved. Deletions cut 5 bases from V and 0 bases from J, with 19 bases between. Per germline, CDR1 SEHNR and CDR2 FQNEAQ (reference sequence). This CDR3 is 17 amino acids long. The CDR3 sequence is CASSEFSGFFLNTEAFF. In DNA, the CDR3 is TGTGCCAGCAGCGAGTTTTCGGGCTTCTTTTTGAACACTGAAGCTTTCTTT.

This clonotype was detected ten times or more. The V gene is TRBV6-1, the J gene TRBJ1-5; D not resolved. The CDR3 is 14 amino acids. CDR1 is MNHNS, CDR2 SASEGT, per germline. The germline V and J ends were trimmed by 4 bases and 3 bases, with 10 bases remaining between them. Here the CDR3 reads CASSVSPFNQPQHF. The DNA for the CDR3 is TGTGCCAGCAGTGTTTCGCCCTTCAATCAGCCCCAGCATTTT.

Worth noting for this clonotype: This may come from a read error, since a much larger clone is one base off. This rearrangement joins TRBV14 to TRBJ2-5; the D gene is possibly TRBD1 (6 bases). There are 15 residues in the CDR3. Germline V CDR1 and CDR2: SGHDN, FVKESK. CDR3 sequence reads: CASSYTGQGQETHYF. The CDR3, as DNA: TGTGCCAGCAGCTACACAGGCCAGGGGCAAGAGACCCACTACTTC.

Points on this clonotype: The CDR3 does not end in the conserved phenylalanine or tryptophan, so this is likely a read error. The chain employs TRBV18 and TRBJ2-5, with D hard to call. The CDR3 has 12 residues. Germline loops: CDR1 KGHSH, CDR2 LQKENI. V lost 3 bases and J lost 1, with 3 bases in between. This CDR3 reads CASSPGQETQYL. The CDR3 DNA reads TGTGCCAGCTCACCGGGCCAAGAGACCCAGTACTTA.

About this clonotype itself: A clone one base away is much larger, so this may be a read error. The rearrangement uses TRBV3-1 and TRBJ2-7, with D possibly being TRBD2 (6 bases). V was trimmed by 1 base and J by 3 bases, leaving 25 bases between them. The CDR3 runs 19 residues. Germline V CDR1 and CDR2: LGHDT, YNNKEL (reference sequence). CDR3: CASSQGVGRGTTGHYEQYF. The DNA of the CDR3 is TGTGCCAGCAGCCAAGGAGTAGGACGCGGGACCACCGGGCACTACGAGCAGTACTTC.

This clonotype has ten or more counts. This chain uses TRBV12-3 or TRBV12-4 with TRBJ1-1, with D maybe TRBD1 (5 bases). Trimming stripped 4 bases from V and 2 bases from J, with 14 bases between. CDR3 length: 15 residues. CDR3 loop: CASSSRGAPNTEAFF. The CDR3 nucleotides read TGTGCCAGCAGTTCCAGAGGGGCCCCAAACACTGAAGCTTTCTTT.

This clonotype was seen at least ten times. The chain links TRBV7-2 to TRBJ1-1, with a possible D match to TRBD1 (6 bases). The V end was cut by 5 bases, the J end by 2 bases, with 12 bases between. The CDR3 loop spans 14 amino acids. The germline CDR1 and CDR2 sequences are SGHTA and FQGNSA. The CDR3 is CASSNPDSNTEAFF. The CDR3 coding sequence is TGTGCCAGCAGCAATCCGGACAGCAACACTGAAGCTTTCTTT.

This clonotype was observed a few times. J is TRBJ2-5 and V is TRBV29-1; no reliable D call. The ends were cut back, 4 bases at V and 1 base at J, with 10 bases in the middle. The CDR3 length is 13 residues. Per the germline V gene, CDR1 is SQVTM and CDR2 is ANQGSEA. The CDR3 region is CSVAGLSQETQYF. The CDR3 DNA reads as TGCAGCGTTGCCGGGCTGTCCCAAGAGACCCAGTACTTC.